This T cell receptor (beta chain) was found in a study of T cells after yellow fever vaccination (dated by TCRdb to the late 2010s). Describing the broader study: The SMART-Seq v4 Ultra Low Input RNA kit was used to prepare libraries from fractions with low cell numbers. To follow T-cell clones before and after primary and booster YFV17D yellow fever vaccination, bulk TCR alpha and beta repertoires were sequenced over time. Two healthy male donors, one aged 18 to 30 and one aged 30 to 40 years, made up the cohort. Bulk PBMC replicates and cell subsets were isolated from blood drawn at multiple timepoints before and after both primary and secondary immunization. Points the paper makes about the study in general: Compared with the primary T-cell response, the secondary T-cell response was weaker but faster, peaking on day 5 rather than day 15. Only a couple of donors were included in the study, so the extent to which the findings can be generalized is limited. After the booster, most clones that had expanded after primary vaccination were detected again (around 96% of CD4 and over 75% of CD8), suggesting broad maintenance of memory. A small share of clonotypes was detected in both CD4 and CD8 compartments, with the overlap likely arising from convergent recombination. FACS-sorted repertoires could contain abundant contaminating clonotypes from the bulk population, so computational filtering was required.

TCR cDNA was synthesized by 5'RACE template switching, which introduced a universal primer site and unique molecular identifiers. cDNA synthesis was primed from both the TCR alpha and TCR beta constant segments. Library amplification involved two PCR steps, and the second step added sample barcodes and sequencing adapters. Sequencing of libraries was done on Illumina HiSeq 2500 (2x100 bp) or NovaSeq (2x150 bp). The study's processing was this. MIGEC was used to demultiplex reads and collapse the reads into UMI consensus sequences, and MiXCR was used for V(D)J alignment. Vaccine-responding clonotypes were identified with edgeR using replicate PBMC samples, with FDR below 0.01 and a log2 fold change above 5 up to day 15 being required. CD4 or CD8 identity was assigned to each bulk clonotype according to whether the clonotype was present at higher abundance in the sequenced CD4 repertoire or the sequenced CD8 repertoire. The raw public reads went through TCRdb reprocessing: fastp at Q25, MiXCR clone calling, in-frame beta chains kept. All rows with the same CDR3 protein become a single entry with the most common DNA and genes. The V and J calls, along with clone size, are taken from TCRdb and not from the paper's own processing. This sample is represented by approximately 510,000 distinct CDR3 sequences; 21% of them were singletons. The top ten constitute about 15% of the sample.

This clonotype has a handful of counts. Its antigen target is currently unknown. No quality values exist for individual bases; no much larger clone is one base distant. The germline V gene supplies CDR1 KGHSH and CDR2 LQKENI. From cysteine to phenylalanine, the CDR3 is 12 amino acids long. The entry retains the CDR3 DNA only, 36 bases that are in frame from base 1. The trim is 3 bases for V and 10 bases for J, with a gap of 10 bases between the germline ends. The treatment or condition label for this specimen denotes: live attenuated yellow fever vaccine strain. Two biological replicates of bulk PBMCs were collected at each blood-draw timepoint. A standard Ficoll-Paque protocol was used to isolate PBMCs from peripheral blood. RNA was extracted with TriZol from bulk PBMCs, CD4 and CD8 fractions, and dextramer-positive and dextramer-negative fractions.

The sequence was collected from a man aged 18 to 29 who received the YFV17D yellow fever vaccine. Sequences were derived from PBMCs, sampled about 20 days after the first yellow fever vaccination. This chain is built from TRBV18 and TRBJ2-1, with no reliable assignment of the D segment. The CDR3 loop reads CASSPLLGEQFF. The nucleotide sequence is given as TGTGCCAGCTCACCTCTTTTGGGCGAGCAGTTCTTC. Beyond the CDR3, the reference TRBV18 and TRBJ2-1 genes provide the residues; the full variable domain reads: NAGVMQNPRHLVRRRGQEARLRCSPMKGHSHVYWYRQLPEEGLKFMVYLQKENIIDESGMPKERFSAEFPKEGPSILRIQQVVRGDSAAYFCASSPLLGEQFFGPGTRLTVL.